This T cell receptor (beta chain) was captured by sequencing in a study of early T cells in non-severe SARS-CoV-2 infection. Unique molecular identifiers were affixed to single, distinct cDNA molecules. In TCRdb, the 5' RACE reads were re-called with MiXCR into one record per CDR3 protein. The sample has approximately 23,000 distinct CDR3 sequences, approximately 4.8% seen once. Comment on this clonotype: A much larger clonotype is one base distant, so this may be a read error.

V lost 2 bases to trimming and J lost 5 bases, with 14 bases between them. CDR1 and CDR2 from the germline V gene are SGHRS and YFSETQ. The CDR3 contains 14 residues. The J gene is TRBJ2-7, the V gene TRBV5-1; D may be TRBD1 (6 bases). The specimen was whole blood. This clonotype originated in an adult who was a healthcare worker with PCR-confirmed SARS-CoV-2 infection or an uninfected control (not recorded which). This chain's CDR3 is CASSLLTGSHEQYF. The CDR3 coding sequence is TGCGCCAGCAGCTTACTAACAGGGAGCCACGAGCAGTACTTC.